The sequence of this T cell receptor (beta chain) was determined in a study of graft-versus-host responses after intestinal transplantation. Overall study context: Uniformly, recipients were administered anti-thymocyte globulin induction with subsequent tacrolimus and steroids for around three years.

Details on this clone: Its antigen is unidentified.

CDR1 and CDR2 (germline): DFQATT, SNEGSKA (reference sequence). There are 10 residues in the CDR3. Assay used: immunoSEQ multiplex PCR; TCRdb lists only in-frame clones, some missing. The sample includes 9,600 or so clones, about 95% of them seen just once. Post-transplant marrow derived from the posterior iliac crest or another site. Study-level results: Recipient marrow held GvH clones, some first seen in ileum or blood. Patients with graft-donor T cell macrochimerism had high graft-versus-host to host-versus-graft clonal ratios in allografts.

The chain couples TRBV20-1 to TRBJ2-7, with unresolved D. This specimen consisted of bone marrow, obtained around 500 days after intestinal transplantation. The sequence derives from a human patient who received an intestinal transplant, so some T cells may come from the graft donor. As DNA, the CDR3 is TGCGGCGCTAGCTCCTACGAGCAGTACTTC. Translated: CGASSYEQYF.